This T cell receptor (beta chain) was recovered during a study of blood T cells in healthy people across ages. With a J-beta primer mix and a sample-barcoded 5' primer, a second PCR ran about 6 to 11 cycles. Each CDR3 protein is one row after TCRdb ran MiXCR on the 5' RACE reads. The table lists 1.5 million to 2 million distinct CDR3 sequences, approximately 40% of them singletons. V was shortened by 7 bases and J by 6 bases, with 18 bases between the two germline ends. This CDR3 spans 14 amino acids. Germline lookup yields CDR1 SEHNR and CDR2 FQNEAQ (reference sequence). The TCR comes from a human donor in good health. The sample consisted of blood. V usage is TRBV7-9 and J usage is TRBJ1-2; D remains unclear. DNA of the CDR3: TGTGCCAGCAACCAGGAGACTAGGATAGATGGCTACACCTTC. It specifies CASNQETRIDGYTF.